The clone carrying this T cell receptor beta chain was observed a handful of times. Its target is not known. The entry originates in a study of blood T cells in healthy people across ages. General observations from the study: The study found TCR beta diversity correlated strongly with naive T cell percentage.

Healthy individuals of Caucasian origin from Russia, aged about 6 to 95, served as donors. Isolated PBMCs totaled at least 6.5 million in each sample. Deletions cut 4 bases from V and 0 bases from J, with 9 bases between. This CDR3 is built from 15 residues. CDR1 SGHTA and CDR2 FQGNSA come from the germline V gene. It was with a sample-barcoded 5' primer and a J-beta primer mix that a second PCR of about 7 to 12 cycles was run. TCRdb fed the 5' RACE reads into MiXCR, producing one record per CDR3 protein. The data show around 1,600,000 distinct CDR3 sequences, roughly 43% seen once. This receptor was obtained from a woman younger than 30 in good health. The sample taken for sequencing was blood. The chain links TRBV7-2 to TRBJ1-4; no definite D call. CDR3 coding DNA: TGTGCCAGCAGCTCCGGGTCCACAACTAATGAAAAACTGTTTTTT. Its protein is CASSSGSTTNEKLFF.